This T cell receptor beta chain emerged from a study of cytomegalovirus exposure and HLA in healthy donors. As regards this clone: The antigen is unknown. Additional DNA sequences in this sample encode the identical CDR3.

The germline gives CDR1 MNHEY, CDR2 SMNVEV (reference sequence). The CDR3 extends over 14 amino acids. The V end was cut by 6 bases, the J end by 5 bases, with 14 bases between. Study-wide findings and caveats: Three of the chains that were CMV-associated were confirmed in vitro to be specific for CMV antigens. The investigators catalogued 164 TCR beta chains as cytomegalovirus-associated.

Vbeta (60) and Jbeta (13) primers were used in the PCR. TCRdb keeps only in-frame clones here, not all; method: immunoSEQ multiplex PCR. Recorded for this sample: about 140,000 clones. The clonotype originates from a woman between 18 and 29 years old in good health and CMV-seronegative. The chain employs TRBV27 and TRBJ2-1; D unclear. Sequencing was carried out using PBMCs. The CDR3: CASSLKRPDNEQFF. CDR3 sequence (DNA): TGTGCCAGCAGCCTAAAGCGACCGGACAATGAGCAGTTCTTC.